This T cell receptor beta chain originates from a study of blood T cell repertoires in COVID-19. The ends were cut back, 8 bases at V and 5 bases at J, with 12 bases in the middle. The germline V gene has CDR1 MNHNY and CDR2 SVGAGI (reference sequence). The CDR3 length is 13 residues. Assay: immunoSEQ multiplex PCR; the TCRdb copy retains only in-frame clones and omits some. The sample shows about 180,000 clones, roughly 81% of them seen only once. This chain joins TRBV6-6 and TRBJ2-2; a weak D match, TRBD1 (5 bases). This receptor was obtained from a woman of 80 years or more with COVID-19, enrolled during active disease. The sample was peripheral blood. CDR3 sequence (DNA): TGTGCCAGCGCCCACAGGCAAACCGGGGAGCTGTTTTTT. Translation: CASAHRQTGELFF.